This TCR beta chain was identified in a study of regulatory T cells in long-lasting Graves disease. Study as a whole: The criterion for persistent Graves' disease was over 5 years of antithyroid drugs with positive TSH receptor antibodies.

Study-wide results and caveats: Persistent Graves' patients showed a TCR diversity that was lower than that of newly diagnosed ones. In persistent patients, shared public clonotypes (more than 2,500) outnumbered those in new patients (around 1,000).

Comments on this clonotype: No antigen is known for it.

The time point denotes: persistent/refractory GD, antithyroid drugs over 5 years with positive TRAb. The TCR library was made from RNA that had been extracted from PBMCs in TRIzol. In Xi'an, China, an endocrinology department was the source of patients. The germline V and J ends were trimmed by 5 bases and 6 bases, with 25 bases remaining between them. The CDR3 is 17 amino acids. CDR1 is MNHEY, CDR2 SMNVEV, per germline (reference sequence). HTBI primers from iRepertoire and Arm-PCR of CDR3 regions yielded the TCR beta libraries. One entry per CDR3 protein, called by TCRdb with MiXCR from the multiplex PCR reads. Among approximately 690,000 distinct CDR3 sequences listed, approximately 31% were seen once.

This receptor was identified in a female donor with Graves disease. Sequencing was performed on peripheral blood mononuclear cells (PBMCs), taken when the disease was refractory, from a patient treated with antithyroid drugs. The J gene is TRBJ1-2, the V gene TRBV27; tentative D call: TRBD1 (5 bases). CDR3 region: CASSLNGDPVRAHGYTF. The DNA for the CDR3 is TGTGCCAGCAGTCTTAATGGGGACCCGGTTCGGGCGCATGGCTACACCTTC.